The rows below give T cell receptor beta chains drawn from one sample of a study of CD8 T cells in Susac syndrome. TCRdb processed the immunoSEQ multiplex PCR reads anew with MiXCR; each CDR3 protein has one entry. The profile shows 130,000 to 150,000 distinct CDR3 sequences, less than 95% of them singletons. Sample: CD4+ T cells from PBMCs. The origin of the receptors is a human donor in good health. CDR3s include the opening cysteine and the closing phenylalanine or tryptophan. D genes are given only for firm matches. Clone size appears in some rows only: once, few, many, or a class for an expanded clone.

v_call: TRBV7-9; j_call: TRBJ2-7; d_call: TRBD2; clone_size: .; cdr3_nt: TGTGCCAGCAGCCCGCCCGGGGGAGCGGGAGTCTACGAGCAGTACTTC; cdr3_aa: CASSPPGGAGVYEQYF
v_call: TRBV18; j_call: TRBJ1-5; d_call: TRBD1; clone_size: few; cdr3_nt: TGTGCCAGCTCACAAGGACAGGGGAATCAGCCCCAGCATTTT; cdr3_aa: CASSQGQGNQPQHF
v_call: TRBV4-1; j_call: TRBJ2-3; d_call: .; clone_size: .; cdr3_nt: TGCGCCAGCAGCCAAGGAAATAGCCGCGGCACAGATACGCAGTATTTT; cdr3_aa: CASSQGNSRGTDTQYF
v_call: TRBV5-1; j_call: TRBJ2-1; d_call: TRBD1; clone_size: .; cdr3_nt: TGCGCCAGCAGGAGGGGGCTCCTAGGCAACAATGAGCAGTTCTTC; cdr3_aa: CASRRGLLGNNEQFF
v_call: TRBV6-1; j_call: TRBJ2-7; d_call: .; clone_size: .; cdr3_nt: TGTGCCAGCAGTGAAGGCGAAGGAGCCTACGAGCAGTACTTC; cdr3_aa: CASSEGEGAYEQYF
v_call: TRBV12-3/TRBV12-4; j_call: TRBJ2-5; d_call: .; clone_size: .; cdr3_nt: TGTGCCAGCCGAGCAACCTTGGGCCAAGAGACCCAGTACTTC; cdr3_aa: CASRATLGQETQYF
v_call: TRBV7-2; j_call: TRBJ2-2; d_call: TRBD1; clone_size: .; cdr3_nt: TGTGCCAGCAGCCGCGACAGGGTGGCCGGGGAGCTGTTTTTT; cdr3_aa: CASSRDRVAGELFF
v_call: TRBV30; j_call: TRBJ2-5; d_call: .; clone_size: .; cdr3_nt: TGTGCCTGGCATCTTTGGGGACCCGGGGAAGAGACCCAGTACTTC; cdr3_aa: CAWHLWGPGEETQYF
v_call: TRBV10-3; j_call: TRBJ2-5; d_call: .; clone_size: .; cdr3_nt: TGTGCCTCCTCAGACAGGGAGGTAGAGACCCAGTACTTC; cdr3_aa: CASSDREVETQYF
v_call: TRBV2; j_call: TRBJ2-6; d_call: TRBD1; clone_size: .; cdr3_nt: TGTGCCATCCGGACAGGGTTGGCTTTCTCTGGGGCCAACGTCCTGACTTTC; cdr3_aa: CAIRTGLAFSGANVLTF
v_call: TRBV20-1; j_call: TRBJ2-7; d_call: TRBD2; clone_size: .; cdr3_nt: TGCAGTGCTCCAAGCGGGAGATCCTACGAGCAGTACTTC; cdr3_aa: CSAPSGRSYEQYF
v_call: TRBV27; j_call: TRBJ2-1; d_call: .; clone_size: .; cdr3_nt: TGTGCCAGCAGTTTAGGGACTCTTCGTTGGGATGAGCAGTTCTTC; cdr3_aa: CASSLGTLRWDEQFF
v_call: TRBV29-1; j_call: TRBJ2-7; d_call: .; clone_size: .; cdr3_nt: TGCAGCGGCGGACTGAACTACGAGCAGTACTTC; cdr3_aa: CSGGLNYEQYF
v_call: TRBV20-1; j_call: TRBJ2-3; d_call: .; clone_size: .; cdr3_nt: TGCAGTGCGGAGATGTTAATAGCAGATACGCAGTATTTT; cdr3_aa: CSAEMLIADTQYF
v_call: TRBV19; j_call: TRBJ2-7; d_call: TRBD1; clone_size: .; cdr3_nt: TGTGCCTCATCGAGACAGGGTTCACTCTACGAGCAGTACTTC; cdr3_aa: CASSRQGSLYEQYF
v_call: TRBV20-1; j_call: TRBJ2-2; d_call: TRBD2; clone_size: .; cdr3_nt: TGCAGTGCTAGAGATCAGAGTAGCGGGAGGGCCGGAACCGGGGAGCTGTTTTTT; cdr3_aa: CSARDQSSGRAGTGELFF
v_call: TRBV11-2; j_call: TRBJ2-1; d_call: TRBD2; clone_size: once; cdr3_nt: TGTGCCAGCAGCTTAACAACTAGCGGGCCATTTACCTACAATGAGCAGTTCTTC; cdr3_aa: CASSLTTSGPFTYNEQFF
v_call: TRBV4-1; j_call: TRBJ1-4; d_call: .; clone_size: .; cdr3_nt: TGCGCCAGCAGCCAAGTTCAGCCGACTAATGAAAAACTGTTTTTT; cdr3_aa: CASSQVQPTNEKLFF
v_call: TRBV12-3/TRBV12-4; j_call: TRBJ2-2; d_call: .; clone_size: .; cdr3_nt: TGTGCCAGCAGTTTAACGGGGGTCACCGGGGAGCTGTTTTTT; cdr3_aa: CASSLTGVTGELFF
v_call: TRBV5-4; j_call: TRBJ2-5; d_call: .; clone_size: once; cdr3_nt: TGTGCCAGCAGCGACGCCCGAGAGAGCCAAGAGACCCAGTACTTC; cdr3_aa: CASSDARESQETQYF
v_call: TRBV28; j_call: TRBJ2-7; d_call: .; clone_size: .; cdr3_nt: TGTGCCAGCAGTTTATCAGGGCGTAACGAGCAGTACTTC; cdr3_aa: CASSLSGRNEQYF
v_call: TRBV29-1; j_call: TRBJ2-1; d_call: .; clone_size: .; cdr3_nt: TGCAGCGTTGAAGATTGGCAGAACAATGAGCAGTTCTTC; cdr3_aa: CSVEDWQNNEQFF
v_call: TRBV21-1; j_call: TRBJ1-1; d_call: .; clone_size: .; cdr3_nt: TGTGCCAGCCGAGGGACAGGGGAAGGATACACTGAAGCTTTCTTT; cdr3_aa: CASRGTGEGYTEAFF
v_call: TRBV7-3; j_call: TRBJ2-3; d_call: TRBD1; clone_size: .; cdr3_nt: TGTGCCAGCAGCTGGGGGACAGGCCTACAAGCTACGCAGTATTTT; cdr3_aa: CASSWGTGLQATQYF
v_call: TRBV10-3; j_call: TRBJ2-1; d_call: TRBD1; clone_size: .; cdr3_nt: TGTGCCATCCTCGGGGACAGGGACAATGAGCAGTTCTTC; cdr3_aa: CAILGDRDNEQFF
v_call: TRBV7-7; j_call: TRBJ1-1; d_call: TRBD1; clone_size: once; cdr3_nt: TGTGCCAGCAGGGCCGACAGGGAGGTTGCCACTGAAGCTTTCTTT; cdr3_aa: CASRADREVATEAFF
v_call: TRBV4-1; j_call: TRBJ2-3; d_call: TRBD1; clone_size: .; cdr3_nt: TGCGCCAGCAGCCCTCTGGACAGGGGTGCCGCAGATACGCAGTATTTT; cdr3_aa: CASSPLDRGAADTQYF
v_call: TRBV3-1; j_call: TRBJ2-1; d_call: .; clone_size: .; cdr3_nt: TGTGCCAGCAGCGCCTTCGAACGGCAGTTCTTC; cdr3_aa: CASSAFERQFF
v_call: TRBV20-1; j_call: TRBJ2-7; d_call: .; clone_size: .; cdr3_nt: TGCAGTGCTAGGGCACAGGGCTCCTACGAGCAGTACTTC; cdr3_aa: CSARAQGSYEQYF
v_call: TRBV5-1; j_call: TRBJ2-1; d_call: TRBD2; clone_size: .; cdr3_nt: TGCGCCAGCCTAGCGGGAGGGTATCATAGTGAGCAGTTCTTC; cdr3_aa: CASLAGGYHSEQFF
v_call: TRBV5-1; j_call: TRBJ1-1; d_call: .; clone_size: .; cdr3_nt: TGCGCCAGCAGCTCCTTGGGAGGCCCGAGCACTGAAGCTTTCTTT; cdr3_aa: CASSSLGGPSTEAFF
v_call: TRBV2; j_call: TRBJ2-1; d_call: .; clone_size: .; cdr3_nt: TGTGCCAGCACCTCAGTGGGGGAGCAGTTCTTC; cdr3_aa: CASTSVGEQFF
v_call: TRBV14; j_call: TRBJ2-7; d_call: .; clone_size: .; cdr3_nt: TGTGCTCTCAAGAGGCCAATCTACGAGCAGTACTTC; cdr3_aa: CALKRPIYEQYF
v_call: TRBV20-1; j_call: TRBJ1-2; d_call: .; clone_size: .; cdr3_nt: TGCAGTGCTAGTCGTCAGGGTGACTATGGCTACACCTTC; cdr3_aa: CSASRQGDYGYTF
v_call: TRBV12-3/TRBV12-4; j_call: TRBJ1-5; d_call: TRBD1; clone_size: .; cdr3_nt: TGTGCCAGCACCACAGGGGGCAATCAGCCCCAGCATTTT; cdr3_aa: CASTTGGNQPQHF
v_call: TRBV30; j_call: TRBJ2-4; d_call: .; clone_size: .; cdr3_nt: TGTGCCTGGAGTCCCAATCGGGGCTGGATTCAGTACTTC; cdr3_aa: CAWSPNRGWIQYF